Each of the 11 T cell receptor beta chains below was sequenced from the same sample in a study of monozygotic twins with inflammatory bowel disease. TCRdb reprocessed the 5' RACE reads, keeping one entry per CDR3 protein, no DNA. Its clone listing holds approximately 85,000 distinct CDR3 sequences. The sequenced material came from blood. These receptors all come from a human donor with ulcerative colitis or Crohn's disease, or a healthy co-twin of an affected twin (not recorded which).

The chain recombines TRBV7-2 with TRBJ1-2. The CDR3 runs to 15 residues. The germline CDR1 and CDR2 sequences are SGHTA and FQGNSA. The CDR3 spells CASSLIRGGLDGYTF.

The rearrangement uses TRBV2 and TRBJ1-4; TCRdb proposes TRBD1, but this gene call is untestable without DNA. CDR1 is SNHLY, CDR2 FYNNEI, per germline. The CDR3 consists of 15 residues. The CDR3 region is CASSGGTGLNEKLFF.

The chain links TRBV6-1 to TRBJ1-1; TCRdb's D call of TRBD1 is untestable without DNA. The germline CDR1 and CDR2 sequences are MNHNS and SASEGT. The CDR3 is 16 amino acids. CDR3 sequence reads: CASREMLTGKETEAFF.

The CDR3 is CASSPPAGHPYQETQYF. V usage is TRBV18 and J usage is TRBJ2-5. The germline V gene encodes CDR1 KGHSH and CDR2 LQKENI. The length of the CDR3 is 17 residues.

This chain connects TRBV27 to TRBJ2-7; TCRdb selects TRBD1, and the lack of DNA leaves this call unchecked. Germline loops: CDR1 MNHEY, CDR2 SMNVEV (reference sequence). The CDR3 is 16 residues long. CDR3 in amino acids: CASSPRYRQFDYEQYF.

This chain connects TRBV12-3 or TRBV12-4 to TRBJ1-2; lacking DNA, the TRBD1 call made by TCRdb goes unchecked. This CDR3 has 12 amino acids. The CDR3 protein is CASSRGGYGYTF.

The V and J genes are TRBV7-3 and TRBJ2-3; TCRdb proposes TRBD1, but this gene call is untestable without DNA. CDR1 is SGHTA and CDR2 is FQGTGA in the germline V gene. This CDR3 has 15 residues. CDR3 in amino acids: CASSLPGRGTDTQYF.

This rearrangement joins TRBV18 to TRBJ2-1. Germline assignment: CDR1 KGHSH and CDR2 LQKENI. This CDR3 comprises 14 residues. The CDR3 sequence: CASSPESSYNEQFF. Full variable domain (remainder filled in from reference TRBV18 and TRBJ2-1): NAGVMQNPRHLVRRRGQEARLRCSPMKGHSHVYWYRQLPEEGLKFMVYLQKENIIDESGMPKERFSAEFPKEGPSILRIQQVVRGDSAAYFCASSPESSYNEQFFGPGTRLTVL.

CDR3 protein: CASNDLVADTQYF. The rearrangement joins TRBV2 to TRBJ2-3. Germline V CDR1 and CDR2: SNHLY, FYNNEI. The CDR3 is 13 amino acids. The full variable domain, completed using reference TRBV2 and TRBJ2-3, is EPEVTQTPSHQVTQMGQEVILRCVPISNHLYFYWYRQILGQKVEFLVSFYNNEISEKSEIFDDQFSVERPDGSNFTLKIRSTKLEDSAMYFCASNDLVADTQYFGPGTRLTVL.

V gene TRBV3-1 combines with J gene TRBJ2-5; TCRdb returns TRBD1, unconfirmable since there is no DNA. Germline values: CDR1 LGHDT, CDR2 YNNKEL (reference sequence). CDR3 length equals 15 residues. CDR3 amino acids: CASSPGTYQGGTQYF.

The chain links TRBV7-2 to TRBJ1-2. The CDR3 loop spans 16 amino acids. The V gene's germline CDR1 is SGHTA and CDR2 FQGNSA. The CDR3 sequence is CASSLEGQPINYGYTF.